A single sample gave rise to the 10 T cell receptor beta chains below, sequenced in a study of CD8 T cells in ankylosing spondylitis (TCRdb year 2017). The library was built by means of 5' RACE. The reads were generated on an Illumina HiSeq 2500. Using fastp trimming at Q25 and MiXCR clonotype assembly, TCRdb reanalyzed the public sequencing data and kept in-frame beta chains. Every entry covers one CDR3 protein and lists the most common genes and DNA from its rows. Across this sample there are about 160,000 distinct CDR3 sequences, with under 45% seen only once. 15% of the sample is held by the ten biggest clonotypes. Material: synovial fluid, either unsorted or a sorted T cell fraction (not recorded which). The source of these receptors is a male donor with ankylosing spondylitis.

The rearrangement links TRBV21-1 to TRBJ1-1; the table's D gene call, TRBD1, was not cross checked with the DNA. TRBV21-1 is a recognized pseudogene. The CDR3 extends over 14 amino acids. The CDR3 protein is CARKETAPNTEAFF. CDR3 in DNA: TGTGCCAGGAAAGAGACAGCCCCGAACACTGAAGCTTTCTTT.

The chain carries TRBV20-1 and TRBJ2-7; 9 nucleotides match TRBD2. The trim removed 4 bases at V and 2 bases at J, leaving 21 bases unmatched. CDR3 length equals 19 residues. Looked up from germline, CDR1 is DFQATT and CDR2 is SNEGSKA (reference sequence). The CDR3 region is CSAMAPREGSGLLAYEQYF. In nucleotides, the CDR3 is TGCAGTGCTATGGCACCGCGGGAGGGCTCCGGTCTTCTCGCCTACGAGCAGTACTTC.

In its sample, this clonotype was seen many times. This rearrangement joins TRBV28 to TRBJ1-5; D is ambiguous. CDR1 MDHEN and CDR2 SYDVKM come from the germline V gene. V lost 10 bases to trimming and J lost 0 bases, with 13 bases between them. CDR3 length: 14 residues. The CDR3 reads CATTDGFSNQPQHF. The CDR3 nucleotides are TGTGCCACCACGGACGGATTTAGCAATCAGCCCCAGCATTTT.

J is TRBJ2-3 and V is TRBV5-6, with TRBD2 as a possible D gene (5 bases). The length of the CDR3 is 15 residues. V was trimmed by 4 bases and J by 2 bases, leaving 14 bases between them. CDR1 is SGHDT and CDR2 is YYEEEE in the germline V gene. The CDR3 loop is CASSLPAVITDTQYF. In nucleotides, the CDR3 is TGTGCCAGCAGCCTCCCAGCGGTGATCACAGATACGCAGTATTTT. Based on the CDR3 plus reference TRBV5-6 and TRBJ2-3, the full variable domain is DAGVTQSPTHLIKTRGQQVTLRCSPKSGHDTVSWYQQALGQGPQFIFQYYEEEERQRGNFPDRFSGHQFPNYSSELNVNALLLGDSALYLCASSLPAVITDTQYFGPGTRLTVL.

The CDR3 spells CASSRPGQEPKGTEAFF. The CDR3 DNA reads as TGTGCCAGCAGTCGGCCGGGACAAGAACCTAAAGGCACTGAAGCTTTCTTT. This rearrangement joins TRBV12-3 or TRBV12-4 to TRBJ1-1; the D gene is possibly TRBD1 (6 bases). V was shortened by 5 bases and J by 4 bases, with 23 bases between the two germline ends. CDR3 size: 17 residues.

The gene calls are TRBV7-8 and TRBJ1-3; D is uncertain. The V gene's germline CDR1 is SGHVS and CDR2 FQNEAQ. V was trimmed by 5 bases and J by 0 bases, leaving 8 bases between them. The CDR3 covers 14 residues. The CDR3, as DNA: TGTGCCAGCAGCAGACTAGCCTCTGGAAACACCATATATTTT. Protein product: CASSRLASGNTIYF.

This chain joins TRBV7-6 and TRBJ1-1; 9 bases fit TRBD1. This CDR3 region has 19 residues. CDR1 is SGHVS, CDR2 FNYEAQ, per germline. The J segment lost 3 bases and the V segment lost 8 bases, leaving 22 bases of the junction unmatched. Here the CDR3 DNA reads TGTGCCAGCGGAACCCCTTACCGGACAGGGGCGGTCGTTGACACTGAAGCTTTCTTT. It specifies CASGTPYRTGAVVDTEAFF.

This chain links TRBV9 with TRBJ1-5; D may be TRBD1 (5 bases). Trimming stripped 2 bases from V and 0 bases from J, with 9 bases between. The germline V gene has CDR1 SGDLS and CDR2 YYNGEE. CDR3 length equals 15 residues. CDR3 amino acids: CASSVGPYSNQPQHF. DNA of the CDR3: TGTGCCAGCAGCGTGGGACCTTATAGCAATCAGCCCCAGCATTTT. Supplemented by reference TRBV9 and TRBJ1-5, the full variable domain reads DSGVTQTPKHLITATGQRVTLRCSPRSGDLSVYWYQQSLDQGLQFLIQYYNGEERAKGNILERFSAQQFPDLHSELNLSSLELGDSALYFCASSVGPYSNQPQHFGDGTRLSIL.

The V and J genes are TRBV4-3 and TRBJ2-5; TRBD2 matches at 13 bases. The germline V gene encodes CDR1 LGHNA and CDR2 YSLEER. The CDR3 has 17 amino acids. Germline trimming cut 4 bases from V and 3 bases from J; bases unmatched to any gene: 8. CDR3 DNA sequence: TGCGCCAGCAGCCCGGGACTAGCGGGACTGTGGGAAGAGACCCAGTACTTC. Translating it yields CASSPGLAGLWEETQYF.

This clonotype occurred a few times. V usage is TRBV5-1 and J usage is TRBJ2-7; TRBD1 matches 7 bases. Losses at the gene ends were 1 base for V and 0 bases for J; bases not matched to a gene: 4. Germline CDR1 and CDR2: SGHRS and YFSETQ. The CDR3 is 15 amino acids. The CDR3 sequence: CASSLRTGYSYEQYF. CDR3 DNA sequence: TGCGCCAGCAGCTTGAGGACAGGCTACTCCTACGAGCAGTACTTC.